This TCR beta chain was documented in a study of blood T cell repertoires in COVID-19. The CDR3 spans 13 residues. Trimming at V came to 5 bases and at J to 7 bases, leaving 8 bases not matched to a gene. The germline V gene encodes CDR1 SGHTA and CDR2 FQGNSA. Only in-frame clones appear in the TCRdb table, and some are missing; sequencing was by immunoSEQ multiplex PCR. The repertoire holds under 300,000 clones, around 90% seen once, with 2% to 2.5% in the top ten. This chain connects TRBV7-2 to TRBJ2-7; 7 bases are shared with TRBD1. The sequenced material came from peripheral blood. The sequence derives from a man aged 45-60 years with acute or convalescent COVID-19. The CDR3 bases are TGTGCCAGCAGCCTTGGGACAGTTGGTGAGCAGTACTTC. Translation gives CASSLGTVGEQYF.